The rows below give T cell receptor beta chains drawn from one sample of a study of CD8 T cells in ankylosing spondylitis. In TCRdb, the 5' RACE reads were re-called with MiXCR into one record per CDR3 protein. The sample carries approximately 150,000 distinct CDR3 sequences, around a third recorded once. The sequencing sample was made of synovial fluid, either unsorted or a sorted T cell fraction (not recorded which). These TCRs come from a male donor with ankylosing spondylitis. The CDR3 runs from the conserved cysteine through the conserved F or W. D genes are given only for firm matches. Not all rows give a size; the values are once, few, many and, for expanded clones, a class.

clone size: .; J gene: TRBJ2-7; V gene: TRBV20-1; D gene: .; CDR3 DNA: TGCAGTGCTAGGGCACACCTGGACGGTTCCTACGAGCAGTACTTC; CDR3 protein: CSARAHLDGSYEQYF
clone size: many; J gene: TRBJ2-5; V gene: TRBV9; D gene: TRBD2; CDR3 DNA: TGTGCCAGCAGCGCCGCCGGACTAGCGGGAACCCAAGAGACCCAGTACTTC; CDR3 protein: CASSAAGLAGTQETQYF
clone size: .; J gene: TRBJ2-3; V gene: TRBV20-1; D gene: TRBD1; CDR3 DNA: TGCAGTGCTAGTCCGCAGGGGGCCGCAGATACGCAGTATTTT; CDR3 protein: CSASPQGAADTQYF
clone size: few; J gene: TRBJ2-3; V gene: TRBV20-1; D gene: TRBD2; CDR3 DNA: TGCAGTGCCGGTGCGCGCCTAGCGGGCACAGATACGCAGTATTTT; CDR3 protein: CSAGARLAGTDTQYF
clone size: many; J gene: TRBJ2-5; V gene: TRBV18; D gene: .; CDR3 DNA: TGTGCCAGCTCACCAACCGTGGAAGAGACCCAGTACTTC; CDR3 protein: CASSPTVEETQYF
clone size: .; J gene: TRBJ1-6; V gene: TRBV6-1; D gene: .; CDR3 DNA: TGTGCCAGCAGTGAAGCGTCCAGGGAGAATTCACCCCTCCACTTT; CDR3 protein: CASSEASRENSPLHF
clone size: many; J gene: TRBJ2-7; V gene: TRBV11-2; D gene: .; CDR3 DNA: TGTGCCAGCAGCTTAGGGCGGACCACCTACGAGCAGTACTTC; CDR3 protein: CASSLGRTTYEQYF
clone size: .; J gene: TRBJ2-5; V gene: TRBV20-1; D gene: .; CDR3 DNA: TGCAGTGCTAACCTGGGGGCATGGGAGACCCAGTACTTC; CDR3 protein: CSANLGAWETQYF
clone size: many; J gene: TRBJ2-2; V gene: TRBV5-1; D gene: .; CDR3 DNA: TGCGCCAGCAGCTTGGCTCCCGGGTGGCCCGGGGAGCTGTTTTTT; CDR3 protein: CASSLAPGWPGELFF
clone size: .; J gene: TRBJ2-5; V gene: TRBV7-3; D gene: .; CDR3 DNA: TGTGCCAGCAGCTTAAGTGGGTCAGGGGAGACCCAGTACTTC; CDR3 protein: CASSLSGSGETQYF
clone size: .; J gene: TRBJ2-5; V gene: TRBV28; D gene: TRBD2; CDR3 DNA: TGTGCCAGCAGCCCTCGTGGGCTAGCGGAAGAGACCCAGTACTTC; CDR3 protein: CASSPRGLAEETQYF
clone size: .; J gene: TRBJ2-3; V gene: TRBV7-6; D gene: .; CDR3 DNA: TGTGCCAGCAGCCGAACACGTCTCGCAGATACGCAGTATTTT; CDR3 protein: CASSRTRLADTQYF
clone size: few; J gene: TRBJ2-7; V gene: TRBV5-1; D gene: .; CDR3 DNA: TGCGCCAGCAGCTTGCTGCCGGGTGCCGAGCAGTACTTC; CDR3 protein: CASSLLPGAEQYF
clone size: few; J gene: TRBJ2-5; V gene: TRBV29-1; D gene: .; CDR3 DNA: TGCAGCGACGGACTACGCCAAGAGACCCAGTACTTC; CDR3 protein: CSDGLRQETQYF
clone size: .; J gene: TRBJ2-2; V gene: TRBV5-1; D gene: .; CDR3 DNA: TGCGCCAGCAGCTCGCGCGGGGCCGTTGACACCGGGGAGCTGTTTTTT; CDR3 protein: CASSSRGAVDTGELFF
clone size: .; J gene: TRBJ2-2; V gene: TRBV19; D gene: .; CDR3 DNA: TGTGCCAGTAGTATGTCAACGGGCAGCAAAGCCGGGGAGCTGTTTTTT; CDR3 protein: CASSMSTGSKAGELFF
clone size: .; J gene: TRBJ1-3; V gene: TRBV28; D gene: .; CDR3 DNA: TGTGCCAGCATTTTAGGAGGCTCTGGAAACACCATATATTTT; CDR3 protein: CASILGGSGNTIYF
clone size: .; J gene: TRBJ2-6; V gene: TRBV28; D gene: .; CDR3 DNA: TGTGCCAGCAGTTTGTTAGGTCAGGGGCGGGCTGGGGCCAACGTCCTGACTTTC; CDR3 protein: CASSLLGQGRAGANVLTF
clone size: many; J gene: TRBJ2-2; V gene: TRBV7-3; D gene: .; CDR3 DNA: TGTGCCAGCAGCTTAAAGGGCGGGAAGAACACCGGGGAGCTGTTTTTT; CDR3 protein: CASSLKGGKNTGELFF
clone size: .; J gene: TRBJ1-5; V gene: TRBV7-2; D gene: .; CDR3 DNA: TGTGCCAGCAGCTTGGGGCCATCTCAGCCCCAGCATTTT; CDR3 protein: CASSLGPSQPQHF
clone size: once; J gene: TRBJ1-2; V gene: TRBV27; D gene: .; CDR3 DNA: TGTGCCAGCAGGGGGCCTGCTACTGGCTACACCTTC; CDR3 protein: CASRGPATGYTF
clone size: .; J gene: TRBJ2-3; V gene: TRBV10-1; D gene: .; CDR3 DNA: TGCGCCAGCAGTGAGGGGGGGGCAATGACAGATACGCAGTATTTT; CDR3 protein: CASSEGGAMTDTQYF
clone size: .; J gene: TRBJ1-6; V gene: TRBV3-1; D gene: .; CDR3 DNA: TGTGCCAGCAGCCAGAAAGGGACGAAGGATTCACCCCTCCACTTT; CDR3 protein: CASSQKGTKDSPLHF
clone size: once; J gene: TRBJ2-2; V gene: TRBV2; D gene: .; CDR3 DNA: TGTGCCAGCAGTGACGAACTAGCAGACACCGGGGAGCTGTTTTTT; CDR3 protein: CASSDELADTGELFF
clone size: .; J gene: TRBJ2-7; V gene: TRBV12-3/TRBV12-4; D gene: TRBD2; CDR3 DNA: TGTGCCAGCAGTCCGGGCAGCGGGAGGTCTTACGAGCAGTACTTC; CDR3 protein: CASSPGSGRSYEQYF
clone size: few; J gene: TRBJ2-5; V gene: TRBV12-3/TRBV12-4; D gene: .; CDR3 DNA: TGTGCCAGCACCCCCGGGCGCGAGGGGACGGAGACCCAGTACTTC; CDR3 protein: CASTPGREGTETQYF
clone size: many; J gene: TRBJ2-3; V gene: TRBV7-9; D gene: .; CDR3 DNA: TGTGCCAGCAGCTTAGTGGGGGCTCCAGATACGCAGTATTTT; CDR3 protein: CASSLVGAPDTQYF
clone size: .; J gene: TRBJ2-2; V gene: TRBV3-1; D gene: .; CDR3 DNA: TGTGCCAGCAGCCAAGGATGGACCGGGGAGCTGTTTTTT; CDR3 protein: CASSQGWTGELFF